Described below is a single T cell receptor (beta chain) sequence and its context. The antigen is unknown. Trimming removed 5 bases at V and 2 bases at J, with 10 bases between. The CDR3 contains 14 residues. The germline gives CDR1 MNHEY, CDR2 SVGAGI. Produced via immunoSEQ multiplex PCR; TCRdb's table is partial and in-frame only. The sample holds some 200,000 clones, 55% to 85% seen once. This record belongs to a study of cytotoxic CD8 clonotypes in ibrutinib-treated CLL. Turning to the study itself: Patients: over 9 relapsed/refractory, approximately 15 treatment-naive, around 17 IGHV unmutated. Samples averaged roughly 280,000 productive templates and tens of thousands of productive rearrangements. Study-wide results and caveats: Patients showed higher baseline clonality than age-matched healthy donors, and it tracked circulating CD8+ T-cell counts.

The chain combines TRBV6-5 with TRBJ1-5, with a weak D call TRBD1 (6 bases). This material consisted of PBMCs, taken after 24 months of ibrutinib treatment. This sequence originates from a human donor with chronic lymphocytic leukemia. This CDR3 is CASSPGAGNQPQHF. The CDR3 DNA reads as TGTGCCAGCAGTCCAGGGGCGGGCAATCAGCCCCAGCATTTT.